The present T cell receptor (beta chain) was sequenced within a study of T cell responses to AZD1222 COVID-19 vaccine. Points from the study as a whole: Unmutated variant regions are reportedly targeted by nearly half of spike-specific TCRs.

The germline gives CDR1 MNHEY, CDR2 SMNVEV (reference sequence). J gave up 1 base and V 2 bases, and 5 bases lay outside the gene matches. The CDR3 extends over 17 amino acids. Pooled samples include second doses given at about 4 or 12 weeks. As for this clone: What it binds is not known.

TCRdb keeps only in-frame clones here, not all; method: immunoSEQ multiplex PCR. Here the sample spans about 73,000 clones, around 82% being singletons. Sequences were derived from peripheral blood, sampled 28 days after the second AZD1222 dose. The V gene is TRBV27, the J gene TRBJ2-4; 10 positions match TRBD1. This receptor was identified in an adult who received the AZD1222 COVID-19 vaccine. CDR3 sequence (DNA): TGTGCCAGCAGTTTACGGGGACAGGGGTCGGCCAAAAACATTCAGTACTTC. Translation: CASSLRGQGSAKNIQYF.